This T cell receptor beta chain was profiled in a study of shared clonotypes between healthy human individuals. Across the whole study: A couple of women and a few men aged 18 to 49 made up the donors.

The length of the CDR3 is 17 residues. Remarks on this clone: Its antigen is unidentified.

In the CD4+ fraction, cells were divided into CD45RA+ naive and CD45RA-negative memory subsets. The data were produced by immunoSEQ multiplex PCR, yet TCRdb's version contains in-frame clones alone and is incomplete. In the table there are 2 million to 2.5 million clones, approximately 93% of which are singletons. General study findings and limits: Between a few donors, naive CD4 clonotypes were shared at a level of about 5%. On the whole, naive subsets had larger estimated richness than memory subsets had.

Specimen: naive CD4+ T cells from PBMCs. Subset specified: CD45RA+ positively selected. The rearrangement links TRBV21-1 to TRBJ1-5; the tabulated D call, TRBD1, remains unverified against the DNA. TRBV21-1 is a pseudogene. The receptor was derived from a man between 18 and 29 years old in good health. Some clones in this sample may be carry-over from other donors' samples. CDR3 sequence reads: CASSKGRFRQGNQPQHF. The CDR3 bases are TGTGCCAGCAGCAAAGGAAGGTTTCGACAGGGTAACCAGCCCCAGCATTTT.